A single sample is the source of the 21 T cell receptor beta chains below, sequenced in a study of chemoradiotherapy in HPV16-positive cancers. Sequencing used immunoSEQ multiplex PCR; TCRdb keeps in-frame clones, though not all of them. The table shows under 7,500 clones, with roughly 90% occurring only once. The sample consisted of blood, taken from a patient who underwent chemoradiotherapy. These receptors all stem from a human donor with HPV-associated anogenital cancer.

J is TRBJ2-6 and V is TRBV2; D gene unclear. CDR3 length: 15 residues. Germline V gene sequence: CDR1 SNHLY, CDR2 FYNNEI. V lost 7 bases to trimming and J lost 0 bases, with 10 bases between them. CDR3 sequence: CASKGTTSGANVLTF. Written as DNA, the CDR3 is TGTGCCAGCAAGGGTACCACCTCTGGGGCCAACGTCCTGACTTTC.

The chain links TRBV4-1 to TRBJ2-5; 7 bases fit TRBD1. The J segment lost 7 bases and the V segment lost 3 bases, leaving 8 bases of the junction unmatched. Looked up from germline, CDR1 is MGHRA and CDR2 is YSYEKL. The CDR3 spans 14 residues. The CDR3, as DNA: TGCGCCAGCAGCCAGCCGGGACAGCGAGGGACCCAGTACTTC. It specifies CASSQPGQRGTQYF.

J is TRBJ1-6 and V is TRBV7-2; a possible D gene is TRBD1 (5 bases). The CDR3 is 15 amino acids. V dropped 1 base and J dropped 5 bases, with 9 bases sitting between them. Germline V gives CDR1 SGHTA, CDR2 FQGNSA. Written as DNA, the CDR3 is TGTGCCAGCAGCTTAGTCGGGGGGGATAATTCACCCCTCCACTTT. Translation gives CASSLVGGDNSPLHF.

This clone was recorded once. The chain joins TRBV19 to TRBJ1-5; D perhaps matches TRBD1 (6 bases). The CDR3 runs 15 residues. V was pared by 3 bases and J by 4 bases, with 13 bases between. Germline V CDR1 and CDR2: LNHDA, SQIVND (reference sequence). CDR3 region: CASSIYRVGNQPQHF. The CDR3 region has the DNA TGTGCCAGTAGTATCTACAGGGTTGGAAATCAGCCCCAGCATTTT.

V and J are TRBV4-2 and TRBJ1-1; D gene uncertain. The CDR3 contains 15 residues. V lost 4 bases, J lost 3 bases, and 15 bases lay in between. Germline V CDR1 and CDR2: LGHNA, YNFKEQ. The CDR3 is CASSPDPWGYTEAFF. The CDR3 DNA reads as TGTGCCAGCAGCCCAGATCCGTGGGGATACACTGAAGCTTTCTTT.

The chain couples TRBV28 to TRBJ1-5; the D is unclear. V was cut by 5 bases and J by 9 bases, with 17 bases left in between. The CDR3 loop spans 14 amino acids. Germline values: CDR1 MDHEN, CDR2 SYDVKM. The CDR3 bases are TGTGCCAGCAGTCCCGGTACGGGTTCGAGGCCCCAGCATTTT. This gives the protein CASSPGTGSRPQHF.

This sequence joins TRBV7-3 and TRBJ1-1; D perhaps matches TRBD1 (5 bases). The CDR3 totals 15 residues. CDR1 is SGHTA and CDR2 is FQGTGA in the germline V gene. V was cut by 3 bases and J by 1 base, with 12 bases left in between. CDR3 sequence (DNA): TGTGCCAGCAGCTTTCTGGGTGGGGGGAACACTGAAGCTTTCTTT. It yields the protein CASSFLGGGNTEAFF.

This chain uses TRBV19 with TRBJ2-5; D is unresolved. In germline, CDR1 is LNHDA, CDR2 SQIVND (reference sequence). Between the trimmed V and J ends, which lost 3 bases and 5 bases, there was a span of 10 bases. The CDR3 is 13 residues long. The CDR3 DNA reads as TGTGCCAGTAGTATTACGTCGATTGAGACCCAGTACTTC. Its translation: CASSITSIETQYF.

The V gene is TRBV20-1, the J gene TRBJ1-1; 7 bases align to TRBD1. The V and J ends lost 5 bases and 12 bases, in that order; junction bases with no gene match: 9. The CDR3 is 11 amino acids. Per the germline V gene, CDR1 is DFQATT and CDR2 is SNEGSKA (reference sequence). The CDR3 loop is CSAYPTGRTFF. Written as DNA, the CDR3 is TGCAGTGCTTACCCGACAGGGAGAACTTTCTTT.

This chain joins TRBV5-1 and TRBJ2-5, with D possibly called TRBD1 or TRBD2 (6 bases each). This CDR3 has 17 residues. V was clipped by 0 bases and J by 4 bases, with 19 bases between them. Germline CDR1 reads SGHRS; CDR2 reads YFSETQ. The CDR3 DNA is TGCGCCAGCAGCTTGGAGCCTCCGGGGGCGAGAGGAGAGACCCAGTACTTC. Translation: CASSLEPPGARGETQYF.

The V and J genes are TRBV2 and TRBJ1-5, with TRBD1 identical over 7 bases. CDR3 size: 15 residues. Germline CDR1 SNHLY, CDR2 FYNNEI. V lost 5 bases to trimming and J lost 0 bases; unmatched junction nucleotides: 4. The DNA for the CDR3 is TGTGCCAGCAGTAGGGACAGCCATAGCAATCAGCCCCAGCATTTT. Amino acids: CASSRDSHSNQPQHF.

The chain recombines TRBV6-5 with TRBJ2-2, with D unresolved. Germline V gene data show CDR1 as MNHEY and CDR2 as SVGAGI. Trimming cost V 2 bases and J 2 bases, with 12 bases left between them. The CDR3 contains 16 residues. CDR3 DNA: TGTGCCAGCAGTTACCCCCAGGACGGTAACACCGGGGAGCTGTTTTTT. Translating it yields CASSYPQDGNTGELFF.

The V call is TRBV18, the J call TRBJ2-5; the match to TRBD1 covers 8 bases. The CDR3 loop spans 14 amino acids. The junction had 2 bases not matched to a gene; V was cut back by 1 base and J by 4 bases. Germline CDR1 KGHSH, CDR2 LQKENI. The CDR3 loop reads CASSPQQGAETQYF. The CDR3 DNA is TGTGCCAGCTCACCACAGCAGGGGGCAGAGACCCAGTACTTC. The variable domain in full, with the rest retrieved from reference TRBV18 and TRBJ2-5, is NAGVMQNPRHLVRRRGQEARLRCSPMKGHSHVYWYRQLPEEGLKFMVYLQKENIIDESGMPKERFSAEFPKEGPSILRIQQVVRGDSAAYFCASSPQQGAETQYFGPGTRLLVL.

This clone was recorded only once. In DNA form, the CDR3 reads TGTGCCAGCTCACCACCGCCAGCTGGCTATGGCTACACCTTC. Its translation is CASSPPPAGYGYTF. J is TRBJ1-2 and V is TRBV18, with no clear D. Germline-derived CDR1 and CDR2 are KGHSH and LQKENI. The CDR3 is 14 residues long. The V end lost 0 bases, the J end lost 4 bases, and 9 bases lay between the germline ends.

This clone was picked up one time. V usage is TRBV28 and J usage is TRBJ2-4; 8 bases align to TRBD1. The CDR3 consists of 16 residues. Looked up from germline, CDR1 is MDHEN and CDR2 is SYDVKM. V shed 5 bases, J shed 1 base, and the junction held 7 bases outside the gene matches. The CDR3 protein is CASSGQGHVAKNIQYF. The CDR3 DNA sequence: TGTGCCAGCAGTGGACAGGGCCACGTGGCCAAAAACATTCAGTACTTC.

The V call is TRBV28, the J call TRBJ1-5; D perhaps matches TRBD1 (5 bases). The CDR3 sequence is 16 residues long. V shed 5 bases and J shed 0 bases, with 14 bases lying between them. The germline gives CDR1 MDHEN, CDR2 SYDVKM. The chain's CDR3 is CASSPFDRVSNQPQHF. Here the CDR3 DNA reads TGTGCCAGCAGTCCGTTCGACAGAGTTAGCAATCAGCCCCAGCATTTT.

This clone showed up just a few times. This sequence joins TRBV7-2 and TRBJ2-6, with 14 positions matching TRBD2. V dropped 1 base and J dropped 0; count of bases not matched to a gene: 2. The CDR3 has 19 amino acids. Germline CDR1 is SGHTA and CDR2 is FQGNSA. The CDR3 is CASSLVGLAGGSGANVLTF. In DNA form, the CDR3 reads TGTGCCAGCAGCTTAGTCGGACTAGCGGGGGGCTCTGGGGCCAACGTCCTGACTTTC.

The V and J genes are TRBV7-6 and TRBJ2-5, with D perhaps matching TRBD2 (5 bases). Germline V gives CDR1 SGHVS, CDR2 FNYEAQ. The length of the CDR3 is 14 residues. Deletions cut 6 bases from V and 1 base from J, with 12 bases between. DNA for the CDR3: TGTGCCAGCAGGAAAGGAGGCCCCCAAGAGACCCAGTACTTC. Translating it yields CASRKGGPQETQYF.

V gene TRBV7-9 combines with J gene TRBJ2-7; D possibly corresponds to TRBD2 (5 bases). V was pared by 3 bases and J by 5 bases, with 11 bases between. Germline CDR1 SEHNR, CDR2 FQNEAQ (reference sequence). The CDR3 is made up of 13 amino acids. The CDR3 spells CASSLTGIHEQYF. The CDR3 coding sequence is TGTGCCAGCAGCTTGACGGGGATCCACGAGCAGTACTTC.

CDR3 nucleotide sequence: TGTGCCAGTAGTAAGTCGACAGTAAATGAAAAACTGTTTTTT. It yields the protein CASSKSTVNEKLFF. This chain connects TRBV19 to TRBJ1-4; a possible D gene is TRBD1 (5 bases). V lost 4 bases and J lost 5, with 11 bases in between. Germline-derived CDR1 and CDR2 are LNHDA and SQIVND (reference sequence). The CDR3 extends over 14 amino acids.

This chain uses TRBV4-3 with TRBJ2-1, with a weak D call TRBD2 (6 bases). Germline CDR1 is LGHNA and CDR2 is YSLEER. The CDR3 consists of 15 residues. The germline V and J ends were trimmed by 4 bases and 1 base, with 11 bases remaining between them. CDR3 sequence reads: CASSLGTPSYNEQFF. CDR3 in DNA: TGCGCCAGCAGCCTTGGGACTCCATCCTACAATGAGCAGTTCTTC.